The 5 T cell receptor beta chains below all came from one sample that was sequenced in a study of blood T cells in healthy people across ages. For the second PCR, which ran for about 6 to 11 cycles, a sample-barcoded 5' primer and a J-beta primer mix were used. MiXCR was run by TCRdb on the 5' RACE reads, yielding one entry per CDR3 protein. The table has approximately 2,000,000 distinct CDR3 sequences, about 39% seen once. Sequenced material: blood. These receptors came from a human donor in good health.

The genes are TRBV4-1 and TRBJ2-3; a weak D match, TRBD2 (6 bases). CDR1 and CDR2 (germline): MGHRA, YSYEKL. V was shortened by 4 bases and J by 3 bases, with 14 bases between the two germline ends. The CDR3 covers 15 residues. The CDR3 here is CASSLRGIGTDTQYF. CDR3 nucleotide sequence: TGCGCCAGCAGCCTCCGGGGGATCGGAACAGATACGCAGTATTTT.

The chain carries TRBV20-1 and TRBJ2-1, with TRBD1 as a possible D gene (5 bases). Germline CDR1 and CDR2: DFQATT and SNEGSKA (reference sequence). The CDR3 contains 14 residues. V lost 6 bases, J lost 2 bases, and 14 bases lay in between. CDR3 in DNA: TGCAGTGCCCACCGTGGGGCCACCTACAATGAGCAGTTCTTC. It codes for CSAHRGATYNEQFF.

V and J are TRBV5-1 and TRBJ1-2; 7 nucleotides agree with TRBD1. V dropped 6 bases and J dropped 8; count of bases not matched to a gene: 16. CDR1 SGHRS and CDR2 YFSETQ come from the germline V gene. CDR3 length: 15 residues. In nucleotides, the CDR3 is TGCGCCAGCACCCGGGACAGTCAACGGTCGGGGGGCTACACCTTC. The encoded protein is CASTRDSQRSGGYTF.

The chain carries TRBV3-1 and TRBJ2-7, with D uncertain. Germline V gene data show CDR1 as LGHDT and CDR2 as YNNKEL (reference sequence). This CDR3 comprises 13 residues. V was pared by 4 bases and J by 2 bases, with 9 bases between. In nucleotides, the CDR3 is TGTGCCAGCAGCCGCGGCAGGACCTACGAGCAGTACTTC. Protein product: CASSRGRTYEQYF.

This clonotype came up once. This sequence joins TRBV6-2 or TRBV6-3 and TRBJ1-6, with D tentatively TRBD1 (5 bases). The CDR3 is made up of 13 amino acids. CDR1 MNHEY and CDR2 SVGEGT come from the germline V gene. V gave up 9 bases and J gave up 10 bases, with 16 bases separating them. This CDR3 reads CASSTPGNSPLHF. The CDR3 DNA reads as TGTGCCAGTAGCACGCCAGGGAACTCACCCCTCCACTTT.